Below, 24 T cell receptor beta chains from the same sample are listed, as sequenced in a study of low-dose radiotherapy and immunotherapy resistance in tumors. Indicated time point: after trial treatment. Treatment denoted: LDRT plus nivolumab, ipilimumab, low-dose cyclophosphamide and aspirin (RACIN trial). cDNA synthesis used a TRAV/TRBV-specific primer set for both chains. A constant-region primer paired with the V-primer adapter amplified TCRs over approximately 20 PCR cycles. Via MiXCR, TCRdb re-called the reads, giving one row per CDR3 protein. The sample records approximately 80,000 distinct CDR3 sequences, less than 20% being singletons. The specimen comprised PBMCs, sampled after low-dose radiotherapy plus immunotherapy. The origin of the receptors is a male donor with prostate cancer.

This clonotype came up many times. The chain couples TRBV20-1 to TRBJ2-5, with TRBD1 matching over 8 bases. V lost 6 bases to trimming and J lost 3 bases; unmatched junction nucleotides: 6. CDR1 is DFQATT and CDR2 is SNEGSKA in the germline V gene (reference sequence). This CDR3 has 13 residues. The CDR3 DNA follows: TGCAGTGCACCTAAGACAGGGGAAGAGACCCAGTACTTC. This translates into CSAPKTGEETQYF.

This clonotype showed up many times. The V and J genes are TRBV4-1 and TRBJ2-1, with D maybe TRBD1 (5 bases). CDR1 and CDR2 from the germline V gene are MGHRA and YSYEKL. This CDR3 contains 16 residues. Trimming took 3 bases from V and 1 from J, leaving 13 bases between them. CDR3 in DNA: TGCGCCAGCAGCCAGGTGGACATATTGTCCTACAATGAGCAGTTCTTC. This gives the protein CASSQVDILSYNEQFF.

This clonotype has a handful of counts. This chain links TRBV6-1 with TRBJ2-2; D is uncertain. The CDR3 spans 11 residues. Germline V lookup: CDR1 MNHNS, CDR2 SASEGT. V lost 6 bases, J lost 4 bases, and 3 bases lay in between. The CDR3 DNA sequence: TGTGCCAGCAGATCCACCGGGGAGCTGTTTTTT. It translates to CASRSTGELFF.

The rearrangement uses TRBV29-1 and TRBJ1-1, with D possibly being TRBD1 (6 bases). Deletions cut 6 bases from V and 2 bases from J, with 13 bases between. The CDR3 is 13 residues long. Looked up from germline, CDR1 is SQVTM and CDR2 is ANQGSEA. CDR3 sequence (DNA): TGCAGCGTCTCCGTGACAGGCAACACTGAAGCTTTCTTT. The encoded protein is CSVSVTGNTEAFF.

In this sample, this clonotype turned up many times. The chain is built from TRBV5-6 and TRBJ2-5, with 7 bases aligning to TRBD2. The CDR3 is made up of 17 amino acids. In germline, CDR1 is SGHDT, CDR2 YYEEEE. V was pared by 4 bases and J by 1 base, with 13 bases of the junction left unmatched. For the CDR3, the DNA is TGTGCCAGCAGCCTTTTTGGCCCAAGGACTAGCCAAGAGACCCAGTACTTC. This translates into CASSLFGPRTSQETQYF.

About this clonotype: This likely reflects a read error, since a far larger clone is one base away. The genes are TRBV6-2 or TRBV6-3 and TRBJ2-7; the match to TRBD2 covers 11 bases. The germline V gene encodes CDR1 MNHEY and CDR2 SVGEGT. The ends lost 6 bases at V and 7 bases at J; junction bases unmatched: 14. The CDR3 covers 16 residues. CDR3 region: CASRGGLAETYNEQYF. The CDR3, as DNA: TGTGCCAGCAGGGGGGGACTAGCGGAAACCTACAATGAGCAGTACTTC.

Ten or more counts support this clonotype. CDR3 residues: CASSFAGDPYEQYF. The CDR3 coding sequence is TGTGCCAGCAGTTTTGCAGGGGACCCCTACGAGCAGTACTTC. The chain is built from TRBV28 and TRBJ2-7; a possible D gene is TRBD1 (6 bases). V was cut by 3 bases and J by 2 bases, with 11 bases left in between. Germline-derived CDR1 and CDR2 are MDHEN and SYDVKM. This CDR3 region has 14 residues.

This clonotype was detected many times. The chain joins TRBV27 to TRBJ2-5; D possibly corresponds to TRBD2 (6 bases). The CDR3 consists of 15 residues. In germline, CDR1 is MNHEY, CDR2 SMNVEV (reference sequence). Trimming left V 0 bases short and J 6 bases short, with 14 bases between. The CDR3 DNA follows: TGTGCCAGCAGTTTATCGACGCGGGATCCGAAGACCCAGTACTTC. Its protein is CASSLSTRDPKTQYF.

Details on this clonotype: A far larger clone is one base from this, pointing to a likely read error. The gene calls are TRBV5-6 and TRBJ2-7; tentatively, D is TRBD1 (5 bases). Germline V CDR1 and CDR2: SGHDT, YYEEEE. The V gene lost 1 base and the J gene lost 7 bases, with 18 bases spanning the gap. This CDR3 is 15 amino acids long. The CDR3 loop is CASSLISGSYNEQYF. DNA for the CDR3: TGTGCCAGCAGCTTGATATCAGGGTCCTACAATGAGCAGTACTTC. The variable domain in full, completed from reference TRBV5-6 and TRBJ2-7, reads DAGVTQSPTHLIKTRGQQVTLRCSPKSGHDTVSWYQQALGQGPQFIFQYYEEEERQRGNFPDRFSGHQFPNYSSELNVNALLLGDSALYLCASSLISGSYNEQYFGPGTRLTVT.

This clonotype was detected ten times or more. The rearrangement uses TRBV7-8 and TRBJ2-7, with 7 bases matching TRBD1. V lost 5 bases to trimming and J lost 3 bases; unmatched junction nucleotides: 10. Germline CDR1 SGHVS, CDR2 FQNEAQ. CDR3 size: 15 residues. The CDR3: CASSLNRHRGYEQYF. For the CDR3, the DNA is TGTGCCAGCAGCCTCAATAGGCACAGGGGCTACGAGCAGTACTTC. Combining the CDR3 with reference TRBV7-8 and TRBJ2-7 gives the whole variable domain GAGVSQSPRYKVAKRGQDVALRCDPISGHVSLFWYQQALGQGPEFLTYFQNEAQLDKSGLPSDRFFAERPEGSVSTLKIQRTQQEDSAVYLCASSLNRHRGYEQYFGPGTRLTVT.

Ten or more counts support this clonotype. J is TRBJ1-1 and V is TRBV28, with TRBD1 identical over 8 bases. CDR3 size: 14 residues. After removal of 4 bases from V and 2 bases from J, the junction contained 3 bases not matched to a gene. Germline V gives CDR1 MDHEN, CDR2 SYDVKM. The CDR3 is CASSSGQANTEAFF. The CDR3 DNA follows: TGTGCCAGCAGTTCGGGACAGGCCAACACTGAAGCTTTCTTT.

This clonotype was counted many times. V is TRBV15 and J is TRBJ2-1; tentative D call: TRBD1 (6 bases). Looked up from germline, CDR1 is LNHNV and CDR2 is YYDKDF (reference sequence). Between the trimmed V and J ends, which lost 5 bases and 1 base, there was a span of 12 bases. This CDR3 has 15 residues. The CDR3 spells CATSARGRSYNEQFF. In nucleotides, the CDR3 is TGTGCCACCAGCGCCAGGGGAAGGTCCTACAATGAGCAGTTCTTC.

This clonotype was picked up many times. The chain has TRBV6-2 or TRBV6-3 and TRBJ2-1; D is unresolved. Germline V gene data show CDR1 as MNHEY and CDR2 as SVGEGT. The V gene lost 0 bases and the J gene lost 4 bases, with 16 bases spanning the gap. This CDR3 comprises 17 residues. The CDR3 spells CASSYSITVERYNEQFF. CDR3 nucleotides: TGTGCCAGCAGTTACTCGATCACCGTAGAAAGATACAATGAGCAGTTCTTC.

This clonotype appeared a few times. The likely explanation is a read error, given a far larger clone one base away. The chain employs TRBV5-4 and TRBJ2-1; 11 bases line up with TRBD2. The CDR3 runs 15 residues. CDR1 and CDR2 (germline): SGHNT, YYREEE (reference sequence). V trimming: 4 bases; J trimming: 10 bases; junction bases outside the gene matches: 10. CDR3 nucleotide sequence: TGTGCCAGCAGCCCGGGACTAGCGGCTTCCTACGAGCAGTTCTTC. Its protein product is CASSPGLAASYEQFF. Full variable domain (missing parts from reference TRBV5-4 and TRBJ2-1): ETGVTQSPTHLIKTRGQQVTLRCSSQSGHNTVSWYQQALGQGPQFIFQYYREEENGRGNFPPRFSGLQFPNYSSELNVNALELDDSALYLCASSPGLAASYEQFFGPGTRLTVL.

This clonotype has at least ten counts. The V and J genes are TRBV29-1 and TRBJ2-2; 13 bases map to TRBD2. The length of the CDR3 is 17 residues. Germline-derived CDR1 and CDR2 are SQVTM and ANQGSEA. The junction had 11 bases not matched to a gene; V was cut back by 6 bases and J by 4 bases. This CDR3 reads CSVAVGLAGVFTGELFF. CDR3 in DNA: TGCAGCGTAGCCGTCGGACTAGCGGGAGTCTTCACCGGGGAGCTGTTTTTT.

This clonotype appeared many times. This rearrangement joins TRBV20-1 to TRBJ2-1; 14 nucleotides agree with TRBD2. The trim removed 3 bases at V and 4 bases at J, leaving 8 bases unmatched. This CDR3 contains 17 residues. Looked up from germline, CDR1 is DFQATT and CDR2 is SNEGSKA (reference sequence). The CDR3 region is CSASGLAGGPYYNEQFF. The CDR3 DNA reads TGCAGTGCTAGTGGACTAGCGGGAGGACCATATTACAATGAGCAGTTCTTC.

There are many counts of this clonotype. The V and J genes are TRBV5-1 and TRBJ1-4; 8 positions agree with TRBD1. V was pared by 3 bases and J by 0 bases, with 4 bases of the junction left unmatched. Germline CDR1 is SGHRS and CDR2 is YFSETQ. The CDR3 is 16 residues long. CDR3 in DNA: TGCGCCAGCAGCTCCGGGACAGGAGCAACTAATGAAAAACTGTTTTTT. As protein: CASSSGTGATNEKLFF.

This clonotype has at least ten counts. This chain joins TRBV6-5 and TRBJ1-2; D ambiguous. Trimming pared 5 bases from V and 4 bases from J, leaving 17 bases between. The germline V gene encodes CDR1 MNHEY and CDR2 SVGAGI. The CDR3 consists of 15 residues. The CDR3 DNA reads TGTGCCAGCAGTCTCTCGGGCCACTCGGGCTATGGCTACACCTTC. Amino acid sequence: CASSLSGHSGYGYTF.

This clonotype has a count of ten or more. The genes are TRBV11-3 and TRBJ1-6; D gene ambiguous. V lost 6 bases and J lost 5, with 8 bases in between. This CDR3 contains 13 residues. CDR1 and CDR2 from the germline V gene are SGHNT and YENEEA. The chain's CDR3 is CASSYRDNSPLHF. The CDR3 DNA reads as TGTGCCAGCAGTTACAGAGATAATTCACCCCTCCACTTT.

This clonotype has ten or more counts. This chain uses TRBV5-4 with TRBJ2-5, with TRBD2 as a possible D gene (6 bases). V was cut by 0 bases and J by 2 bases, with 11 bases left in between. Germline V gene lookup returns CDR1 SGHNT and CDR2 YYREEE (reference sequence). The CDR3 sequence is 15 residues long. CDR3 bases: TGTGCCAGCAGCTTGGCGGCGGGAAGTCAAGAGACCCAGTACTTC. This codes for CASSLAAGSQETQYF.

This clonotype was picked up many times. This chain uses TRBV2 with TRBJ2-7; 10 nucleotides agree with TRBD1. CDR1 is SNHLY and CDR2 is FYNNEI in the germline V gene. The CDR3 length is 16 residues. V dropped 3 bases and J dropped 1; count of bases not matched to a gene: 6. CDR3 DNA: TGTGCCAGCAGTGATTGGGGACAGGGGAAATCCTACGAGCAGTACTTC. It specifies CASSDWGQGKSYEQYF. Combining the CDR3 with reference TRBV2 and TRBJ2-7 gives the whole variable domain EPEVTQTPSHQVTQMGQEVILRCVPISNHLYFYWYRQILGQKVEFLVSFYNNEISEKSEIFDDQFSVERPDGSNFTLKIRSTKLEDSAMYFCASSDWGQGKSYEQYFGPGTRLTVT.

This clonotype was seen many times. The gene calls are TRBV12-3 or TRBV12-4 and TRBJ1-5, with TRBD1 identical over 8 bases. With V trimmed by 6 bases and J by 7 bases, 11 bases remained unmatched. CDR3 length equals 15 residues. The CDR3 region is CASSKTQGAGQPQHF. The CDR3 coding sequence is TGTGCCAGCAGCAAGACCCAGGGGGCTGGCCAGCCCCAGCATTTT.

In its sample, this clonotype was seen many times. This rearrangement joins TRBV12-3 or TRBV12-4 to TRBJ1-1, with D unclear. The CDR3 extends over 12 amino acids. Trimming shortened V by 7 bases and J by 7 bases, and 13 bases separated the two germline ends. In DNA, the CDR3 is TGTGCCAGCACGGGGATCTCTAGTGAAGCTTTCTTT. This codes for CASTGISSEAFF.

This clonotype was detected ten times or more. The chain employs TRBV20-1 and TRBJ2-5; TRBD2 agrees at 8 bases. This CDR3 is built from 14 residues. The V gene's germline CDR1 is DFQATT and CDR2 SNEGSKA (reference sequence). The V segment lost 5 bases and the J segment 2 bases; nucleotides outside the gene matches: 7. Here the CDR3 reads CSASSGSGQETQYF. In nucleotides, the CDR3 is TGCAGTGCTTCAAGCGGGAGCGGTCAAGAGACCCAGTACTTC.